This entry lists 10 T cell receptor beta chains sequenced from one sample in a study of vaccination and CD4 T cells after COVID-19 (dated by TCRdb to 2021 to 2024). What the treatment or condition label conveys for this sample: approximately nine-day PBMC culture with coronavirus spike peptide pools or control peptides (ViraFEST assay). The antigens these receptors bind are not known. Libraries were prepared through PCR. The instrument was an Illumina iSeq 100. DNA from cultured CD4+ T cells was subjected to TCR sequencing with the Oncomine TCR Beta short-read assay at the Johns Hopkins FTIC core. Clones were called with MiXCR by TCRdb after fastp trimmed the public reads at Q25, and only in-frame beta chains were retained. Each entry is one CDR3 protein sequence, shown with its most common DNA and genes. The sample includes about 18,000 distinct CDR3 sequences, with 35% to 50% observed a single time. The ten largest clones take up approximately 6.6% of the sample.

The sample was CD4+ T cells from blood, cultured in vitro, taken after SARS-CoV-2 vaccination. These receptors all come from a human donor who had recovered from COVID-19.

V gene TRBV20-1 combines with J gene TRBJ2-1, with D possibly matching TRBD2 (6 bases). CDR1 is DFQATT and CDR2 is SNEGSKA in the germline V gene (reference sequence). CDR3 size: 16 residues. The germline V and J ends were trimmed by 1 base and 0 bases, with 13 bases remaining between them. CDR3 sequence: CSARVLGGNSYNEQFF. The CDR3 nucleotides are TGCAGTGCTAGAGTTTTGGGCGGGAACTCCTACAATGAGCAGTTCTTC.

This clonotype occurred a few times. The chain joins TRBV20-1 to TRBJ1-1, with D tentatively TRBD1 (6 bases). Trimming shortened V by 6 bases and J by 0 bases, and 8 bases separated the two germline ends. The CDR3 totals 12 residues. Germline loops: CDR1 DFQATT, CDR2 SNEGSKA (reference sequence). The CDR3 coding sequence is TGCAGTGCCCACAGGGTGAACACTGAAGCTTTCTTT. The encoded protein is CSAHRVNTEAFF.

This rearrangement joins TRBV6-1 to TRBJ1-5; D is unclear. Deletions cut 0 bases from V and 5 bases from J, with 14 bases between. There are 16 residues in the CDR3. The V gene's germline CDR1 is MNHNS and CDR2 SASEGT. The CDR3 loop is CASSEAWNRRDQPQHF. As DNA, the CDR3 is TGTGCCAGCAGTGAAGCTTGGAACAGACGCGATCAGCCCCAGCATTTT.

This clonotype was detected only a few times. The J gene is TRBJ2-5, the V gene TRBV2; a weak D match, TRBD1 (5 bases). Deletions cut 4 bases from V and 2 bases from J, with 11 bases between. The length of the CDR3 is 14 residues. CDR1 is SNHLY and CDR2 is FYNNEI in the germline V gene. The CDR3 DNA reads as TGTGCCAGCAGTGCAGGTACAGGACAAGAGACCCAGTACTTC. Translated: CASSAGTGQETQYF.

The V gene is TRBV6-1, the J gene TRBJ1-2; maybe TRBD1 (5 bases). Per germline, CDR1 MNHNS and CDR2 SASEGT. V was pared by 4 bases and J by 4 bases, with 19 bases between. The CDR3 is made up of 16 amino acids. CDR3 in amino acids: CASSGGRRSESYGYTF. The CDR3, as DNA: TGTGCCAGCAGTGGGGGACGGAGGAGTGAGAGCTATGGCTACACCTTC.

The V gene is TRBV7-2, the J gene TRBJ2-3; perhaps TRBD2 as D (6 bases). The germline V and J ends were trimmed by 3 bases and 2 bases, with 9 bases remaining between them. The germline V gene encodes CDR1 SGHTA and CDR2 FQGNSA. The CDR3 has 14 amino acids. CDR3 sequence: CASSFGGFTDTQYF. CDR3 in DNA: TGTGCCAGCAGCTTCGGGGGTTTCACAGATACGCAGTATTTT.

V and J are TRBV10-1 and TRBJ2-7; tentative D call: TRBD1 (6 bases). The V end lost 2 bases, the J end lost 0 bases, and 17 bases lay between the germline ends. The CDR3 extends over 17 amino acids. The germline V gene encodes CDR1 WNHNN and CDR2 SYGVQD (reference sequence). As DNA, the CDR3 is TGCGCCAGCAGTGAGCCACGGACAGAGCGGAGCTCCTACGAGCAGTACTTC. It specifies CASSEPRTERSSYEQYF.

The rearrangement uses TRBV19 and TRBJ2-7, with a weak D call TRBD1 (6 bases). The germline V gene encodes CDR1 LNHDA and CDR2 SQIVND (reference sequence). The CDR3 extends over 17 amino acids. Trimming stripped 2 bases from V and 7 bases from J, with 24 bases between. CDR3 bases: TGTGCCAGTAGTATAAATGTGGACAGCATGAAGTCGGGTGAGCAGTACTTC. Its translation is CASSINVDSMKSGEQYF.

The chain employs TRBV21-1 and TRBJ1-1. TRBV21-1 is marked as a pseudogene. The CDR3 loop spans 19 amino acids. The CDR3 loop reads CASSPRAGHLRRMNTEAFF. The CDR3 nucleotides are TGTGCCAGCAGCCCAAGGGCGGGCCATTTACGGAGGATGAACACTGAAGCTTTCTTT.

This chain links TRBV20-1 with TRBJ2-5, with unresolved D. This CDR3 comprises 13 residues. Per germline, CDR1 DFQATT and CDR2 SNEGSKA (reference sequence). This CDR3 reads CSAETGYQETQYF. The CDR3 bases are TGCAGCGCTGAGACCGGGTACCAAGAGACCCAGTACTTC.